The 9 T cell receptor beta chains reported below all come from one sample, sequenced in a study of molecular identifiers for immune sequencing clone quantification. Each CDR3 protein gets one entry after TCRdb re-called the PCR reads with MiXCR. Of approximately 680,000 distinct CDR3 sequences detected, about 25% appear once; the ten largest clones hold roughly 0.83%. Input material: naive CD8+ T cells from blood, with Jurkat cell RNA spiked in. This sample's subset: FACS-sorted CD8+CD4-CCR7+CD45RA+ naive T cells. These receptors all stem from a human donor in good health. Some libraries in this study had Jurkat cell RNA spiked in.

To note about this clonotype: At one boundary the junction diverges from the germline segment, which might be a read error. The J gene is TRBJ2-1, the V gene TRBV7-2; TRBD2 matches at 12 bases. The CDR3 is made up of 16 amino acids. Germline V gives CDR1 SGHTA, CDR2 FQGNSA. The CDR3 DNA reads as TGTGCCAGCAGCCCCCTAGCGGGAGGGCCCTACAATGAGCAGATCTTC. The encoded protein is CASSPLAGGPYNEQIF.

The V gene is TRBV6-2 or TRBV6-3, the J gene TRBJ1-5; D call uncertain. The CDR3 totals 11 residues. Trimming removed 11 bases at V and 6 bases at J, with 11 bases between. From germline, CDR1 is MNHEY and CDR2 SVGEGT. CDR3 sequence reads: CAPKSGQPQHF. The CDR3 DNA reads TGTGCCCCAAAATCCGGTCAGCCCCAGCATTTT.

This clonotype was recorded many times. CDR3 loop: CASSPQRQGSPEAFF. In DNA, the CDR3 is TGCGCCAGCAGCCCGCAGCGACAGGGCAGTCCTGAAGCTTTCTTT. The rearrangement links TRBV4-1 to TRBJ1-1; 7 bases are shared with TRBD1. V lost 4 bases, J lost 6 bases, and 11 bases stayed unmatched. Germline loops: CDR1 MGHRA, CDR2 YSYEKL. The CDR3 runs to 15 residues.

A word on this clonotype: At one end, the junction sequence differs from germline, possibly due to a read error. The CDR3 loop is CGSSYTGSRNEQYF. In nucleotides, the CDR3 is TGTGGCAGCAGTTACACGGGTTCCAGGAACGAGCAGTACTTC. The chain links TRBV6-5 to TRBJ2-7; D is uncertain. Germline V gene lookup returns CDR1 MNHEY and CDR2 SVGAGI. The CDR3 contains 14 residues.

Notes on this clonotype: A read error is possible here, since a much larger clone lies one base away. The rearrangement uses TRBV7-8 and TRBJ2-1, with unresolved D. CDR1 and CDR2 from the germline V gene are SGHVS and FQNEAQ. This CDR3 contains 13 residues. CDR3 loop: CASSLVPSHEQSF. The CDR3 coding sequence is TGTGCCAGCAGCTTAGTGCCAAGCCATGAGCAGTCCTTC. The entire variable domain, with the rest obtained from reference TRBV7-8 and TRBJ2-1, is as follows: GAGVSQSPRYKVAKRGQDVALRCDPISGHVSLFWYQQALGQGPEFLTYFQNEAQLDKSGLPSDRFFAERPEGSVSTLKIQRTQQEDSAVYLCASSLVPSHEQSFGPGTRLTVL.

This clonotype was observed many times. CDR3 region: CASSPPVQETQYF. The DNA of the CDR3 is TGTGCCAGCAGCCCACCAGTCCAAGAGACCCAGTACTTC. The chain couples TRBV13 to TRBJ2-5; D ambiguous. The CDR3 has 13 amino acids. Germline V gene lookup returns CDR1 PRHDT and CDR2 FYEKMQ (reference sequence). V dropped 5 bases and J dropped 1 base, with 8 bases sitting between them.

The sample holds many counts of this clonotype. This chain links TRBV4-3 with TRBJ2-7, with a tentative D call TRBD2 (6 bases). The germline V gene has CDR1 LGHNA and CDR2 YSLEER. Trimming removed 3 bases from V and 5 bases from J, with 14 bases in between. The CDR3 runs to 14 residues. CDR3 in DNA: TGCGCCAGCAGCCAGGGACTGCCGGAGGACGAGCAGTACTTC. Translating gives CASSQGLPEDEQYF.

This clonotype was counted ten times or more. This chain joins TRBV30 and TRBJ2-7; 8 bases agree with TRBD2. CDR3 length: 12 residues. Germline CDR1 reads GTSNPN; CDR2 reads SVGIG (reference sequence). V was clipped by 5 bases and J by 5 bases; unmatched bases: 5. The CDR3 DNA reads TGTGCCTGGGGACTAGCTCTCCACGAGCAGTACTTC. It is translated as CAWGLALHEQYF. The entire variable domain, with the rest obtained from reference TRBV30 and TRBJ2-7, is as follows: SQTIHQWPATLVQPVGSPLSLECTVEGTSNPNLYWYRQAAGRGLQLLFYSVGIGQISSEVPQNLSASRPQDRQFILSSKKLLLSDSGFYLCAWGLALHEQYFGPGTRLTVT.

This clonotype was observed a few times. This sequence joins TRBV2 and TRBJ2-7, with 11 bases aligning to TRBD1. The V gene end was trimmed by 6 bases and the J gene end by 2 bases; junction bases not matched to a gene: 3. Germline lookup yields CDR1 SNHLY and CDR2 FYNNEI. The CDR3 has 14 amino acids. The CDR3 here is CASRRDRGAYEQYF. CDR3 DNA: TGTGCCAGCAGACGGGACAGGGGGGCCTACGAGCAGTACTTC.